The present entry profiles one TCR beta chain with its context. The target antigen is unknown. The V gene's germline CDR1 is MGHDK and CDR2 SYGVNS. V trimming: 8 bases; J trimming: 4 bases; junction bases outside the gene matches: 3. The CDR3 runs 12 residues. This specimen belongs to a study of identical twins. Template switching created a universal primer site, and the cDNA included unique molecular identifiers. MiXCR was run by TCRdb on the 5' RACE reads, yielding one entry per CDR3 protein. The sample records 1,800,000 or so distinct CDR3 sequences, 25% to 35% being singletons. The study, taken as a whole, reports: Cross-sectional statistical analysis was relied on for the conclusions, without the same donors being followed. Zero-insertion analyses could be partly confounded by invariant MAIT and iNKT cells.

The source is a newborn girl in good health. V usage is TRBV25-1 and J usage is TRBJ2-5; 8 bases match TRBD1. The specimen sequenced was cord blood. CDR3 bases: TGTGCCAGCGGGACAGGAGGAGAGACCCAGTACTTC. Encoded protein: CASGTGGETQYF.